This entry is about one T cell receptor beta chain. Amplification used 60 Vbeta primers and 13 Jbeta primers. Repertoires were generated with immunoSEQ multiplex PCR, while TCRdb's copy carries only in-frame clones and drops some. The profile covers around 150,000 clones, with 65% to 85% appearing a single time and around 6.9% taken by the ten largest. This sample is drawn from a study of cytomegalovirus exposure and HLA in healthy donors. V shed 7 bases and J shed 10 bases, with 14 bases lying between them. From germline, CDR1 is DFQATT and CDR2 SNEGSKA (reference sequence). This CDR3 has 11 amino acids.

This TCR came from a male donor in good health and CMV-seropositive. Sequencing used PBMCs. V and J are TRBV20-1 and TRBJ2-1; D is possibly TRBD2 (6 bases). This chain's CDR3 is CSVRGLGEQFF. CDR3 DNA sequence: TGCAGTGTAAGGGGACTTGGGGAGCAGTTCTTC.